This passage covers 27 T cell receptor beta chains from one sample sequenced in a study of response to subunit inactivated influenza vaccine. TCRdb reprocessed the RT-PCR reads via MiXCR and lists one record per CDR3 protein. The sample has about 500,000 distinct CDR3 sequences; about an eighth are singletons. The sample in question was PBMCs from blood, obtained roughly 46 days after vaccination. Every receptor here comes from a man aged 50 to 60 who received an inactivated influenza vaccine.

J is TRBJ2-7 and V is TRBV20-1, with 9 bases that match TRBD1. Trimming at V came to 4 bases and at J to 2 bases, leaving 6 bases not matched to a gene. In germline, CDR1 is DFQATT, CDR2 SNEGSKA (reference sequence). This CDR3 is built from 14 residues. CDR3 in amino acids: CSAIGGTGTYEQYF. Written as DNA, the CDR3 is TGCAGTGCTATTGGGGGGACAGGGACCTACGAGCAGTACTTC.

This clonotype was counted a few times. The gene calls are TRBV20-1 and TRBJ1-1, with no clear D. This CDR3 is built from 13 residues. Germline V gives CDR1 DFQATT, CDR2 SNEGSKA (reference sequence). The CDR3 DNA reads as TGCAGCCCCCGGGAGGTTGGGAACACTGAAGCTTTCTTT. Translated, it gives CSPREVGNTEAFF.

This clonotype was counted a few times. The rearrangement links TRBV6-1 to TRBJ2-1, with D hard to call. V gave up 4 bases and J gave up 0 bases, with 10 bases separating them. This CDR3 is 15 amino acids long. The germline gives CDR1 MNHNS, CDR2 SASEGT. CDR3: CASSAEASSYNEQFF. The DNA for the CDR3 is TGTGCCAGCAGTGCGGAAGCAAGCTCCTACAATGAGCAGTTCTTC.

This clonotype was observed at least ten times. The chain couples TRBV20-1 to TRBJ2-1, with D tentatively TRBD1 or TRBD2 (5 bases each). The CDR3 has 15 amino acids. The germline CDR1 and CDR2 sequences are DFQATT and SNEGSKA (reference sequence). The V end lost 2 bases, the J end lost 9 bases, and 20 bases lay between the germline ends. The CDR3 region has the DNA TGCAGTGCTAGACCAACGGGGCACCACTACGGTGAGCAGTTCTTC. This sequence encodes CSARPTGHHYGEQFF.

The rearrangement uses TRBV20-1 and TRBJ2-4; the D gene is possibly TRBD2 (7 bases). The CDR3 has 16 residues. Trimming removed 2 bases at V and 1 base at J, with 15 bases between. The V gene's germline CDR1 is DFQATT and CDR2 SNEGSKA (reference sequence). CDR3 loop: CSARRGGLGAKNIQYF. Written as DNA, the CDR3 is TGCAGTGCTAGAAGGGGGGGGTTAGGGGCCAAAAACATTCAGTACTTC.

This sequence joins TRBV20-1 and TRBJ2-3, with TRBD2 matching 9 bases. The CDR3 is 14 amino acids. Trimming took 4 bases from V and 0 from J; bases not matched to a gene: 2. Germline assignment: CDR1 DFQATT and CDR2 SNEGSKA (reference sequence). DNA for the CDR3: TGCAGTGCTACTGCGGGAGGGAGCACAGATACGCAGTATTTT. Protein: CSATAGGSTDTQYF.

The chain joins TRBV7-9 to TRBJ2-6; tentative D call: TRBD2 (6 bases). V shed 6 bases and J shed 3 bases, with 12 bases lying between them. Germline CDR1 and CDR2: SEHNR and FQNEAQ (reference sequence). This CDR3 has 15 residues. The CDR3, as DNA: TGTGCCAGCAGTCACCGCGGGGTTGGGGCCAACGTCCTGACTTTC. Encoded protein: CASSHRGVGANVLTF.

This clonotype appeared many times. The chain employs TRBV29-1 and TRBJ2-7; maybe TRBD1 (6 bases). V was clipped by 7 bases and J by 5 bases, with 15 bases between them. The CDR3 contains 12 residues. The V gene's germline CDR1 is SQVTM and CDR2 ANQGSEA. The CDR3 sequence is CSAKVGGNEQYF. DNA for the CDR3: TGCAGCGCCAAAGTAGGGGGTAACGAGCAGTACTTC.

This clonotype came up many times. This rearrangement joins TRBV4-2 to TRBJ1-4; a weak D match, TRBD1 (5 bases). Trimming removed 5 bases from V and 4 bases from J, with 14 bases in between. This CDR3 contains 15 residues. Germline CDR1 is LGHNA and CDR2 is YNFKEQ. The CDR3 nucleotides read TGTGCCAGCAGCGACCCGGTGAGGGGTAATGAAAAACTGTTTTTT. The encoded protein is CASSDPVRGNEKLFF.

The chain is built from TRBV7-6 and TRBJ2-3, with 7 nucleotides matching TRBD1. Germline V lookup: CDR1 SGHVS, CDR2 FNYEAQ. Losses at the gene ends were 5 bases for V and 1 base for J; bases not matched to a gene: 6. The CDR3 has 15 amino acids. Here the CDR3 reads CASSPTGFRTDTQYF. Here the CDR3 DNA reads TGTGCCAGCAGCCCGACAGGGTTCCGCACAGATACGCAGTATTTT.

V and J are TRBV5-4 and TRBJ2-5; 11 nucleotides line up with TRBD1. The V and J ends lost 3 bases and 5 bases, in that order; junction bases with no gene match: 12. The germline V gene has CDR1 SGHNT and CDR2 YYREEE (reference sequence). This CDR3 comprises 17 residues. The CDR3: CASSWIGQGANSETQYF. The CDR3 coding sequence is TGTGCCAGCAGCTGGATTGGACAGGGGGCTAACTCGGAGACCCAGTACTTC.

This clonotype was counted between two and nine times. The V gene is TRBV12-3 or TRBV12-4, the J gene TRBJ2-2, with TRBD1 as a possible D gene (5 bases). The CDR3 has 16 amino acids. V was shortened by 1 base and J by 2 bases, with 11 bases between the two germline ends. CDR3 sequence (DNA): TGTGCCAGCAGTTTAGAACAGGTTTTAAACACCGGGGAGCTGTTTTTT. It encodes CASSLEQVLNTGELFF.

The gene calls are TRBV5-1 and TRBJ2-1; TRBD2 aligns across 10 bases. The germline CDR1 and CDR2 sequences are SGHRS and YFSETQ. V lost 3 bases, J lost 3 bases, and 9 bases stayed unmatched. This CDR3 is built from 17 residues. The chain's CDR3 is CASSSPDGTSVYNEQFF. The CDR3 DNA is TGCGCCAGCAGCTCGCCTGATGGGACTAGCGTCTACAATGAGCAGTTCTTC.

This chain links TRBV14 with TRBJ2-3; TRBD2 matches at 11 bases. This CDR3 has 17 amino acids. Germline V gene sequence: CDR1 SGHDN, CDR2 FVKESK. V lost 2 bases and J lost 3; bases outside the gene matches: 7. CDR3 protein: CASSQPTSGTRTDTQYF. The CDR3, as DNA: TGTGCCAGCAGCCAACCGACTAGCGGGACACGTACAGATACGCAGTATTTT.

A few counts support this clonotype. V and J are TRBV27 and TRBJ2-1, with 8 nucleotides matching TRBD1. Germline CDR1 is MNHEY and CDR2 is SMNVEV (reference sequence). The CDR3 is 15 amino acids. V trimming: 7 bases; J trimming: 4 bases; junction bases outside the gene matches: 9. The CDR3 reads CASTRTGRRYNEQFF. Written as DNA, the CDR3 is TGTGCCAGCACAAGGACAGGGCGGCGATACAATGAGCAGTTCTTC.

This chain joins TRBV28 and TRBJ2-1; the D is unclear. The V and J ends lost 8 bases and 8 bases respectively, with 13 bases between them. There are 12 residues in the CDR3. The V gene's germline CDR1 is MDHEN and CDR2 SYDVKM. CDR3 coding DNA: TGTGCCAGCGGCCAGAGGTGGGATGAGCAGTTCTTC. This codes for CASGQRWDEQFF.

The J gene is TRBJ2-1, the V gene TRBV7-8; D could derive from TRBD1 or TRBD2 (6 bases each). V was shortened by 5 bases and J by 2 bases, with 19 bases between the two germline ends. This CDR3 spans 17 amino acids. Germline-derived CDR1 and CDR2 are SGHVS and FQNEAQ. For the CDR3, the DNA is TGTGCCAGCAGCCCTCTACCCGGGGGCTTAGCCTACAATGAGCAGTTCTTC. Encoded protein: CASSPLPGGLAYNEQFF.

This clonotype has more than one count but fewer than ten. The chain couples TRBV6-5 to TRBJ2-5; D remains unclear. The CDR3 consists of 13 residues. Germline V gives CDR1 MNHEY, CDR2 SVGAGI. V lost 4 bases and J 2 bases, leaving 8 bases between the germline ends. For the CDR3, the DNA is TGTGCCAGCAGTTTTCAGCGACAAGAGACCCAGTACTTC. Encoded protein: CASSFQRQETQYF.

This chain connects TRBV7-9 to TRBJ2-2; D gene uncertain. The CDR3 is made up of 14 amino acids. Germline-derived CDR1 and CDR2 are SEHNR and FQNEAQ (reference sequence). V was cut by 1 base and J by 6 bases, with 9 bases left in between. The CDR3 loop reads CASSLGAVSGELFF. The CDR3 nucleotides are TGTGCCAGCAGCTTAGGGGCGGTATCCGGGGAGCTGTTTTTT.

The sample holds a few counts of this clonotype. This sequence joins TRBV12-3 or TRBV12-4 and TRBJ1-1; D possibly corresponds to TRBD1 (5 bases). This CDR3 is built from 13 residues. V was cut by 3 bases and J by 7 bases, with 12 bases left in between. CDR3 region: CASSFGDGGEAFF. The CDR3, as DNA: TGTGCCAGCAGTTTCGGGGACGGCGGTGAAGCTTTCTTT.

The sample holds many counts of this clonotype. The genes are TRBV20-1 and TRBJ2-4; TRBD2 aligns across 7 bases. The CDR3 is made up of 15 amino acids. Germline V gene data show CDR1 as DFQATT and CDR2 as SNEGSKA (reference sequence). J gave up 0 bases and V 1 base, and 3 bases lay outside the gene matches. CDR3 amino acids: CSARGLAVAKNIQYF. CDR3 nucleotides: TGCAGTGCTAGAGGACTAGCCGTAGCCAAAAACATTCAGTACTTC.

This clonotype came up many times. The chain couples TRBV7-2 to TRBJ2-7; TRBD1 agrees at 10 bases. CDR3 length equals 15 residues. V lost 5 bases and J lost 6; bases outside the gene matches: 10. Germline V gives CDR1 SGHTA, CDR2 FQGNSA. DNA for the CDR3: TGTGCCAGCAGCCCAACTCGGACAGGGGGAAGCGAGCAGTACTTC. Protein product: CASSPTRTGGSEQYF.

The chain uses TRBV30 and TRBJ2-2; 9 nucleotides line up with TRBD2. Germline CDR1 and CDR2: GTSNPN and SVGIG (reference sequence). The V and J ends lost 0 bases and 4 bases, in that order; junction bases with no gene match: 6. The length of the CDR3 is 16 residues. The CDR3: CAWSVRVTSGTGELFF. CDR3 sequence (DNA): TGTGCCTGGAGTGTACGGGTGACTAGCGGCACCGGGGAGCTGTTTTTT. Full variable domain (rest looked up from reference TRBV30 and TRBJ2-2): SQTIHQWPATLVQPVGSPLSLECTVEGTSNPNLYWYRQAAGRGLQLLFYSVGIGQISSEVPQNLSASRPQDRQFILSSKKLLLSDSGFYLCAWSVRVTSGTGELFFGEGSRLTVL.

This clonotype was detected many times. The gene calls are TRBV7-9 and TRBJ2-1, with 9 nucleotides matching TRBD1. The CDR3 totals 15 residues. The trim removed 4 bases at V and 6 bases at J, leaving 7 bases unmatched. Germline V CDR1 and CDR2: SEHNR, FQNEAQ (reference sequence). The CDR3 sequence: CASSSTGGDFNEQFF. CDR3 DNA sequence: TGTGCCAGCAGCTCGACAGGGGGAGACTTCAATGAGCAGTTCTTC.

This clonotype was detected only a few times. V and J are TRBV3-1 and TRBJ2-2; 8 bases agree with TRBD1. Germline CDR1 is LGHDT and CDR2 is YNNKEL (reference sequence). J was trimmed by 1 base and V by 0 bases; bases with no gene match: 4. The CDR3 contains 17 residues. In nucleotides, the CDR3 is TGTGCCAGCAGCCAAGATGGGGACAGGCGGAACACCGGGGAGCTGTTTTTT. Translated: CASSQDGDRRNTGELFF.

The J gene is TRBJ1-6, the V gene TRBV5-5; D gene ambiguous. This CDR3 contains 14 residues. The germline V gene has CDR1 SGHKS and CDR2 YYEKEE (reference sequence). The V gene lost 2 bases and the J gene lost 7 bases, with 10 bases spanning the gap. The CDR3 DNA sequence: TGTGCCAGCAGCTTAACAGAGAGCAATTCACCCCTCCACTTT. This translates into CASSLTESNSPLHF.

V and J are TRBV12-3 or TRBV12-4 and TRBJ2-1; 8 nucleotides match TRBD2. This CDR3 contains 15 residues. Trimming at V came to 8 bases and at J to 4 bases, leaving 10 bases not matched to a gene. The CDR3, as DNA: TGTGCCAGCCGAAACGAACTAGCGGCTTACAATGAGCAGTTCTTC. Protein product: CASRNELAAYNEQFF.